These T cell receptor beta chains were read from a single sample in a study of blood T cell repertoires in COVID-19. Produced via immunoSEQ multiplex PCR; TCRdb's table is partial and in-frame only. Here the sample spans fewer than 200,000 clones, 80% to 90% being singletons. Sequenced material: peripheral blood. Source of these receptors: a woman in her 40s with COVID-19, enrolled during active disease. Both conserved end residues are part of each CDR3. The D gene is left open where the match is weak. A clone size is listed for some rows: how often the clone was seen (once, few, many), or a class if it is expanded.

size | J | D | V | DNA | CDR3
- | TRBJ2-2 | - | TRBV12-3/TRBV12-4 | TGTGCCAGCAGTTTTAAGAACACCGGGGAGCTGTTTTTT | CASSFKNTGELFF
- | TRBJ1-2 | TRBD1 | TRBV14 | TGTGCCAGCAGCCCGCTACAGGGGGCTGGCTACACCTTC | CASSPLQGAGYTF
- | TRBJ2-5 | - | TRBV15 | TGTGCCACCAGCGGGAACGTAGGAGGACGAGAGACCCAGTACTTC | CATSGNVGGRETQYF
once | TRBJ2-7 | - | TRBV7-2 | TGTGCCAGCAGCTCATTACGGACTAAGGGCGGGGCCTTC | CASSSLRTKGGAF
- | TRBJ2-5 | - | TRBV30 | TGTGCCTGGAGTCAGGTACAAGAGACCCAGTACTTC | CAWSQVQETQYF
- | TRBJ2-1 | TRBD2 | TRBV18 | TGTGCCAGCTCACCGGGCGGGAGGGGTTACAATGAGCAGTTCTTC | CASSPGGRGYNEQFF
- | TRBJ2-3 | TRBD2 | TRBV11-3 | TGTGCCAGCAGCTTCGGTAGCGGGAGGGCCAGAGATACGCAGTATTTT | CASSFGSGRARDTQYF
- | TRBJ1-2 | TRBD1 | TRBV27 | TGTGCCAGCAGTTTGGCAGGGGGCAACTATGGCTACACCTTC | CASSLAGGNYGYTF
- | TRBJ2-7 | - | TRBV5-1 | TGCGCCAGCAGCTCGGACATCTACGAGCAGTACTTC | CASSSDIYEQYF
- | TRBJ2-7 | TRBD1 | TRBV18 | TGTGCCAGCTCACCACTACAGGGGGTCTACGAGCAGTACTTC | CASSPLQGVYEQYF
- | TRBJ2-3 | - | TRBV6-5 | TGTGCCAGCACGATTACAGGGTTCAGCACAGATACGCAGTATTTT | CASTITGFSTDTQYF
- | TRBJ1-1 | - | TRBV6-6 | TGTGCCAGCACCATAGGCGGGGGGAACACTGAAGCTTTCTTT | CASTIGGGNTEAFF
- | TRBJ2-1 | TRBD2 | TRBV10-3 | TGTGCCATCCAAGTAGGCATCGGGAGGGCCAATGAGCAGTTCTTC | CAIQVGIGRANEQFF
- | TRBJ2-3 | TRBD2 | TRBV30 | TGTGCCAGCCTGCGTGGGGGGGGCACAGATACGCAGTATTTT | CASLRGGGTDTQYF
- | TRBJ2-1 | - | TRBV6-5 | TGTGCCAGCACCACCCGTACCGGTGAGCAGTTCTTC | CASTTRTGEQFF
- | TRBJ2-7 | TRBD1 | TRBV27 | TGTGCCAGCAGCTCCACAGGGGGCAGAAGAACTAGCTTCTACGAGCAGTACTTC | CASSSTGGRRTSFYEQYF
- | TRBJ1-3 | - | TRBV6-5 | TGTGCCAGCAGTTTGAGCTCACAGCCTGGAAACACCATATATTTT | CASSLSSQPGNTIYF
- | TRBJ1-2 | - | TRBV20-1 | TGCAGTGCTTATTCCTACACCTTC | CSAYSYTF
- | TRBJ2-3 | - | TRBV15 | TGTGCCACCAGCAGGGTACCCGGGTCTAGCACAGATACGCAGTATTTT | CATSRVPGSSTDTQYF
once | TRBJ1-5 | - | TRBV19 | TGTGCCAGTAGTTTGAGTAATCAGCCCCAGCATTTT | CASSLSNQPQHF
once | TRBJ1-6 | - | TRBV9 | TGTGCCAGCAGCGTAGCCGGGGGGGGTTCACCCCTCCACTTT | CASSVAGGGSPLHF
- | TRBJ2-2 | TRBD2 | TRBV5-4 | TGTGCCAGCAGCCCACTAGCGGGAGGAGGGACCGGGGAGCTGTTTTTT | CASSPLAGGGTGELFF
- | TRBJ1-3 | - | TRBV3-1/TRBV3-2 | TGTGCCAGCAGCCAAGATCCCGAGTCAGAGGAGTACTCTGGAAACACCATATATTTT | CASSQDPESEEYSGNTIYF
- | TRBJ1-2 | TRBD1 | TRBV27 | TGTGCCAGCAGAAGCCCGGACAGGGGAAACTATGGCTACACCTTC | CASRSPDRGNYGYTF
- | TRBJ1-1 | - | TRBV18 | TGTGCCAGCTCACCTGAGGGCCCTACCTCGGGGACTGAAGCTTTCTTT | CASSPEGPTSGTEAFF
- | TRBJ2-7 | - | TRBV15 | TGTGCCACCAGCAGAGATGTAGGGGACACGGGCTCCTACGAGCAGTACTTC | CATSRDVGDTGSYEQYF
once | TRBJ2-3 | TRBD2 | TRBV6-4 | TGTGCCAGCAGTGACTCGGCTAGCGGGGGGGCAGATACGCAGTATTTT | CASSDSASGGADTQYF
- | TRBJ2-7 | - | TRBV29-1 | TGCAGCGTAGGCGGGGAGACAGCCTACGAGCAGTACTTC | CSVGGETAYEQYF
- | TRBJ2-2 | - | TRBV19 | TGTGCCAGTAGCGTTATTTCAGGGTCAAGCGGGGAGCTGTTTTTT | CASSVISGSSGELFF
- | TRBJ1-4 | - | TRBV3-1/TRBV3-2 | TGTGCCAGCAGCCGGGCGGCGGGGGCAGGGGAAAAACTGTTTTTT | CASSRAAGAGEKLFF
- | TRBJ2-3 | TRBD1 | TRBV11-2 | TGTGCCAGCAGCTTAGTTGGGACAGTCCTAACAGATACGCAGTATTTT | CASSLVGTVLTDTQYF
- | TRBJ2-7 | TRBD1 | TRBV2 | TGTGCCAGCAGGGCAACGCGGACAGGGTCTTACGAGCAGTACTTC | CASRATRTGSYEQYF
- | TRBJ1-6 | - | TRBV19 | TGTGCCAGTAGTATGGGGGCCAGTTCACCCCTCCACTTT | CASSMGASSPLHF
- | TRBJ1-2 | - | TRBV28 | TGTGCCAGCAGTTTACGGACTTGGCGGGTCTATGGCTACACCTTC | CASSLRTWRVYGYTF
few | TRBJ1-5 | - | TRBV29-1 | TGCAGCGTCCCGGGAAGGGAATTTGGAGCCCAGCATTTT | CSVPGREFGAQHF
- | TRBJ2-5 | TRBD1 | TRBV6-5 | TGTGCCAGCAGTAGGGACAGAGATAAGGGGAGGACCCAGTACTTC | CASSRDRDKGRTQYF
- | TRBJ1-5 | - | TRBV27 | TGTGCCAGCAGTTTATCTTCAGGGGCCCATCAGCCCCAGCATTTT | CASSLSSGAHQPQHF
- | TRBJ2-1 | TRBD2 | TRBV2 | TGTGCCAGCAGTACCGGGACTAGCGGGACAAATGAGCAGTTCTTC | CASSTGTSGTNEQFF
- | TRBJ1-1 | - | TRBV27 | TGTGCCAGCAGTACCCGCAGGGTTGGCGACACTGAAGCTTTCTTT | CASSTRRVGDTEAFF
- | TRBJ2-3 | - | TRBV5-8 | TGTGCCAGCAGCACGGGGGACAGCCTCACAGATACGCAGTATTTT | CASSTGDSLTDTQYF
- | TRBJ2-5 | TRBD2 | TRBV5-5 | TGTGCCAGCAGTCTAGCGGGAGGGCGGGAGACCCAGTACTTC | CASSLAGGRETQYF
- | TRBJ2-3 | TRBD2 | TRBV13 | TGTGCCAGCAGCCGCCGCCCAGGGACTAGCGAAGATACGCAGTATTTT | CASSRRPGTSEDTQYF
- | TRBJ2-1 | TRBD2 | TRBV7-2 | TGTGCCAGCAGCTTTAGCGGGAGGTCGTTTTTTTATGAGCAGTTCTTC | CASSFSGRSFFYEQFF
- | TRBJ2-3 | TRBD2 | TRBV10-1 | TGCGCCAGCAGCCGAACGGGACTAGCGGGTACAGGGGGAGATACGCAGTATTTT | CASSRTGLAGTGGDTQYF
- | TRBJ2-5 | - | TRBV23-1 | TGCGCCAGCAGTCAATCAGGGGCCGACAGCCAAGAGACCCAGTACTTC | CASSQSGADSQETQYF
- | TRBJ2-1 | - | TRBV7-8 | TGTGCCAGCAGCCCTCTTTTCGGGGATGAGCAGTTCTTC | CASSPLFGDEQFF
- | TRBJ2-5 | - | TRBV11-2 | TGTGCCAGCAGCTTATACCGGTCCCAAGAGACCCAGTACTTC | CASSLYRSQETQYF